This T cell receptor beta chain emerged from a study of long-term antiretroviral therapy in people with HIV. Researchers ran immunoSEQ v3.0 at survey level. Sequencing used immunoSEQ multiplex PCR; TCRdb keeps in-frame clones, though not all of them. The table includes 20,000 to 25,000 clones, approximately 81% detected once. CDR3 length: 16 residues. V gave up 6 bases and J gave up 1 base, with 19 bases separating them. Germline CDR1 reads MDHEN; CDR2 reads SYDVKM. The chain carries TRBV28 and TRBJ2-7, with D uncertain. The sample consisted of unsorted PBMCs, taken 0.1 years before starting antiretroviral therapy. The clonotype originates from a middle-aged man with HIV. CDR3 in DNA: TGTGCCAGCAGCCCGGGTGGGCTACCCTCTTCCTACGAGCAGTACTTC. It codes for CASSPGGLPSSYEQYF.